The next 5 T cell receptor beta chains were all read from a single sample in a study of T cells in Graves' hyperthyroidism and ophthalmopathy. RNA transcripts served as the template for amplifying TCR beta CDR3 regions. A set of HTBI primers served as the primers for a first-round RT-PCR of the TCR CDR3. Each CDR3 protein is one row after TCRdb ran MiXCR on the multiplex PCR reads. Of roughly 240,000 distinct CDR3 sequences in the sample, about 15% are singletons; the top ten hold 28%. The specimen sequenced was blood. The origin of the receptors is a woman aged 18-30 years with Graves' ophthalmopathy.

The chain uses TRBV28 and TRBJ1-1; 10 bases are a match to TRBD1. In germline, CDR1 is MDHEN, CDR2 SYDVKM. V lost 7 bases, J lost 3 bases, and 2 bases stayed unmatched. The CDR3 extends over 13 amino acids. The CDR3 loop is CASKGQGYTEAFF. The CDR3 nucleotides are TGTGCCAGCAAGGGACAGGGGTACACTGAAGCTTTCTTT.

This clonotype has ten or more counts. The J gene is TRBJ2-1, the V gene TRBV20-1; the D gene is possibly TRBD2 (5 bases). The CDR3 spans 14 residues. Germline-derived CDR1 and CDR2 are DFQATT and SNEGSKA (reference sequence). With 5 bases removed from V and 0 bases from J, the gap between germline ends came to 11 bases. The CDR3 protein is CSALGEHSYNEQFF. The DNA for the CDR3 is TGCAGTGCTCTCGGGGAACACTCCTACAATGAGCAGTTCTTC.

This clonotype was counted at least ten times. The J gene is TRBJ2-1, the V gene TRBV4-2; TRBD2 matches at 7 bases. The germline CDR1 and CDR2 sequences are LGHNA and YNFKEQ. The length of the CDR3 is 15 residues. With V trimmed by 0 bases and J by 6 bases, 5 bases remained unmatched. This chain's CDR3 is CASSQDRTSANEQFF. The CDR3 DNA is TGTGCCAGCAGCCAAGACCGCACTAGCGCCAATGAGCAGTTCTTC.

Notes on this clonotype: This may arise from a read error, as a much more abundant clone is one base away. The chain joins TRBV5-6 to TRBJ2-1; the match to TRBD2 covers 13 bases. J lost 8 bases, V lost 3 bases, and 5 bases had no gene match. The CDR3 is 15 amino acids. From germline, CDR1 is SGHDT and CDR2 YYEEEE. CDR3 nucleotides: TGTGCCAGCAGCTCGACTAGCGGGGGGTACGATGAGCAGTTCTTC. It encodes CASSSTSGGYDEQFF.

The table lists this clonotype with many counts. The chain joins TRBV6-2 or TRBV6-3 to TRBJ2-1; TRBD2 agrees at 10 bases. V dropped 5 bases and J dropped 4; count of bases not matched to a gene: 11. The V gene's germline CDR1 is MNHEY and CDR2 SVGEGT. This CDR3 has 17 amino acids. CDR3 amino acids: CASSSGREQMSYNEQFF. CDR3 DNA sequence: TGTGCCAGCAGTAGCGGGAGGGAGCAAATGTCATACAATGAGCAGTTCTTC.